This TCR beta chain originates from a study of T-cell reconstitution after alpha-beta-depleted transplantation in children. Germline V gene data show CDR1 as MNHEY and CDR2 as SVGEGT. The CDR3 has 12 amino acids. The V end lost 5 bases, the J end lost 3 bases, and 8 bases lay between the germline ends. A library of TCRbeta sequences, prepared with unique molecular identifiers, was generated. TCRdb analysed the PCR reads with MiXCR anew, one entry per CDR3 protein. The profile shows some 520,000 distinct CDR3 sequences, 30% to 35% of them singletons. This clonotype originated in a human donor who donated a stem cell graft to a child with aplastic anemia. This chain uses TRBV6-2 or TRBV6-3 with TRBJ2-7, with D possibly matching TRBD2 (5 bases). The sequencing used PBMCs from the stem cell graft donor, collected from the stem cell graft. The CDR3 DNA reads TGTGCCAGCAGTGACTACATCTACGAGCAGTACGTC. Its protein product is CASSDYIYEQYV.